The clone carrying this TCR beta chain has only one observation. Its antigen is unidentified. V was shortened by 5 bases and J by 7 bases, with 19 bases between the two germline ends. CDR1 and CDR2 (germline): LGHNA, YNFKEQ. CDR3 length: 15 residues. The sample is drawn from a study of T cell clonotyping in hematopoietic cell transplantation. Findings and limits, study-wide: Broader posttransplant TCR repertoire diversity was predicted by graft donor and pretransplant recipient Inverse Simpson Index values. Few recipient clonotypes overlapped donors; over 95% were de novo at given depth.

Libraries were prepared by immunoSEQ multiplex PCR; TCRdb keeps only in-frame clonotypes and omits some of them. This sample has tens of thousands of clones; about 95% occur once, and the top ten carry roughly 0.85%. The receptor was derived from a woman aged 45 to 65 in good health. Some clones in this sample may be carry-over from other donors' samples. This chain connects TRBV4-2 to TRBJ2-3; possibly TRBD2 for D (7 bases). The sample consisted of peripheral blood mononuclear cells. CDR3 residues: CASSTLRGALNTQYF. CDR3 in DNA: TGTGCCAGCAGCACTTTACGGGGGGCGCTCAATACGCAGTATTTT.